A selection of T cell receptor beta chains follows, all from one sample in a study of cytomegalovirus exposure and HLA in healthy donors. The method was immunoSEQ multiplex PCR; TCRdb's version includes in-frame clones alone and lacks a portion of them. The sample lists roughly 170,000 clones, less than 90% occurring once. Material: PBMCs. The receptors originated from a man aged 25 to 40 in good health and CMV-seronegative. The CDR3 runs from the conserved cysteine through the conserved F or W.

12 | TRBV30 | CASGLFNSPLHF
18 | TRBV5-1 | CASSPESPGGTTDQPQHF
15 | TRBV14 | CASSQPRQGYYEQYF
14 | TRBV6-6 | CASSPRQGPVEQYF
14 | TRBV5-1 | CASSLNRGQETQYF
14 | TRBV5-1 | CASSLSPGPDEQFF
21 | TRBV9 | CASSVIPVGLAGGRAYNEQFF
15 | TRBV5-6 | CASAVSSGHTGELFF
13 | TRBV7-2 | CASAQGANQPQHF
14 | TRBV10-1 | CATGLARTSGEQFF
13 | TRBV5-3 | CAGRTGTVNEQFF
13 | TRBV7-2 | CASSLQGGGEAFF
14 | TRBV7-9 | CASSLGGRDNEQFF
14 | TRBV5-1 | CASQGTGGGGELFF
16 | TRBV10-3 | CAISESRPGGDSPLHF
12 | TRBV7-2 | CASSFGVSEQYF
16 | TRBV28 | CASSPIRDRGRDEQYF
15 | TRBV11-3 | CASSPGQGTYNEQFF
18 | TRBV11-3 | CASSFASLAGGPRDEQYF
12 | TRBV7-9 | CASSLGAYEQYF
14 | TRBV10-1 | CASSPRLEVGEQYF
16 | TRBV27 | CASSLAFSTGFYGYTF
17 | TRBV7-2 | CASSLGPLNSRNQPQHF
15 | TRBV7-2 | CASSLGRGSYNEQFF
13 | TRBV4-1 | CASSQLGTAEAFF
17 | TRBV10-1 | CASSEGGTAVSSYEQYF
19 | TRBV4-2 | CASSQDEAGGFEDTGELFF
14 | TRBV2 | CASGRGGKFHEQYF
13 | TRBV5-1 | CASSLSGGAEQYF
16 | TRBV7-6 | CASSLGTLSGANVLTF
13 | TRBV10-3 | CAIREDINYGYTF
14 | TRBV5-6 | CASSFKGYQETQYF
15 | TRBV5-1 | CASTDSSSYNSPLHF
15 | TRBV6-5 | CASSRQEWSGNTIYF
15 | TRBV19 | CASSTTGQGRYEQYF
15 | TRBV15 | CATARDREKNSPLHF
14 | TRBV2 | CASSGRQGVGGYTF
17 | TRBV5-4 | CASSLGPLTTGNYGYTF
14 | TRBV7-2 | CASSPNGQGAKAFF
15 | TRBV6-1 | CASSGTGVRNRPQHF
15 | TRBV6-4 | CASSEGTSGTDTQYF
15 | TRBV5-1 | CASSGRSGGANEQFF
15 | TRBV28 | CASSRYRVTGNTIYF
14 | TRBV9 | CASSVASGQDTQYF
14 | TRBV13 | CASSSNLITDTQYF
15 | TRBV28 | CASNPRQTGGYEQYF
13 | TRBV6-1 | CASSEVAQGKQFF
13 | TRBV19 | CASHWGGPGELFF
14 | TRBV5-6 | CASSWGGSEPEAFF
13 | TRBV14 | CASSHRGRTEAFF
18 | TRBV12-1 | CASRPTGRYRGLAGELFF